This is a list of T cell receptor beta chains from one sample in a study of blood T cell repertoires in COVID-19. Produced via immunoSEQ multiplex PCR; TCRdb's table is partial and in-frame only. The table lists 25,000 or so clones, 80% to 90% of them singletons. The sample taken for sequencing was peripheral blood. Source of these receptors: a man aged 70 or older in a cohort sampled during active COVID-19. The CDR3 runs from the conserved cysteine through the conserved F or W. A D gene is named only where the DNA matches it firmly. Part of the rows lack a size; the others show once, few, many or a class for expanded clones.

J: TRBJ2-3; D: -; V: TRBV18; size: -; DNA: TGTGCCAGCTCGCCATCACGGGGCACAGATACGCAGTATTTT; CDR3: CASSPSRGTDTQYF
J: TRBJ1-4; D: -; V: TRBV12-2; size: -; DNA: TGTGCAAGTCGCTTAGTTGTGAGGGCCGGTGTGGAAAAACTGTTTTTT; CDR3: CASRLVVRAGVEKLFF
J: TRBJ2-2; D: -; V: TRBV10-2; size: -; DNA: TGCGCCAGCAGTGAAAGACAGGCGAACACCGGGGAGCTGTTTTTT; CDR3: CASSERQANTGELFF
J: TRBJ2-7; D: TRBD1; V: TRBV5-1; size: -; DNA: TGCGCCAGCAGAGACTACAGGGGGCAAATTTCGGATGAGCAGTACTTC; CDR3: CASRDYRGQISDEQYF
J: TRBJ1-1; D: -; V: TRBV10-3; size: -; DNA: TGTGCCATCAGTGAAAGGGGCGCCATGAACACTGAAGCTTTCTTT; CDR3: CAISERGAMNTEAFF
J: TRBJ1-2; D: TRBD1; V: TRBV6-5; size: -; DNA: TGTGCCACTCAGGGGGCGTCGGACTATGGCTACACCTTC; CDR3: CATQGASDYGYTF
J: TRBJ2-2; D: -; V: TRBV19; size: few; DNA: TGTGCCAGTAGTATCTCCCACAGAACCACCGGGGAGCTGTTTTTT; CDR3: CASSISHRTTGELFF
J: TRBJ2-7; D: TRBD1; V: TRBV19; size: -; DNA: TGTGCCAGTAGTACCCGCGGGACAGGACTGTCCTACGAGCAGTACTTC; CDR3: CASSTRGTGLSYEQYF
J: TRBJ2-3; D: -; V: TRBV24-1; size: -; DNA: TGTGCCACCAGTGATTTGGTGTTCGGGGGGCTAGATACGCAGTATTTT; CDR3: CATSDLVFGGLDTQYF
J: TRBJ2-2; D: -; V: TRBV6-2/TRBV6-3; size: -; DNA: TGTGCCAGCAGTTCACGACAGACCCGAAACACCGGGGAGCTGTTTTTT; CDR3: CASSSRQTRNTGELFF
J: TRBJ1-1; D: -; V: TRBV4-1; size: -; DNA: TGCGCCAGCAGCACCCGACAGATGAACACTGAAGCTTTCTTT; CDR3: CASSTRQMNTEAFF
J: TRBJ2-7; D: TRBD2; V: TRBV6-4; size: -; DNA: TGTGCCAGCATAACGAGCGGGAGGGAGGGCTACGAGCAGTACTTC; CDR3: CASITSGREGYEQYF
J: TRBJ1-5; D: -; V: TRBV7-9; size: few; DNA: TGTGCCAGCAGCTCGGACAATTATCAGCCCCAGCATTTT; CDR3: CASSSDNYQPQHF
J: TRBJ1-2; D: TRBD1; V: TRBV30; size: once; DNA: TGTGCCTGGAGTCCCCCCGGGACAGACTATGGCTACACCTTC; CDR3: CAWSPPGTDYGYTF
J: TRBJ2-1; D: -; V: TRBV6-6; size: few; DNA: TGTGCCAGCAAACGGGGGGCCCGTTACAATGAGCAGTTCTTC; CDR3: CASKRGARYNEQFF
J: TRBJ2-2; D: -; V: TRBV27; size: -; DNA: TGTGCCAGCAGGCAGGGACTGCTGGTGACCGGGGAGCTGTTTTTT; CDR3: CASRQGLLVTGELFF
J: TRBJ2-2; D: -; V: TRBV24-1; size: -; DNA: TGTGCCACCAGGAACCGGGGCGGGGAGCTGTTTTTT; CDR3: CATRNRGGELFF
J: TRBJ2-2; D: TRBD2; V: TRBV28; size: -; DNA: TGTGCCAGCAGAATAGCGGGAGGGCCGAGCACCGGGGAGCTGTTTTTT; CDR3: CASRIAGGPSTGELFF
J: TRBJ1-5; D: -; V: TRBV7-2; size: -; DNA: TGTGCCAGCAGCACCGGGACACATAATCAGCCCCAGCATTTT; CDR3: CASSTGTHNQPQHF
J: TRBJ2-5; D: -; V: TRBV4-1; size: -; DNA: TGCGCCAGCAGCCAAGGGAGTCAGCGAGAGACCCAGTACTTC; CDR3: CASSQGSQRETQYF
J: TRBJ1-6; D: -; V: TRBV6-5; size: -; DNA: TGTGCCAGCAGTATACAGTCACCCCTCCACTTT; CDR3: CASSIQSPLHF
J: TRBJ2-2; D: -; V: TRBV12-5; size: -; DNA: TGTGCTAGTGGTAGCACCAACACCGGGGAGCTGTTTTTT; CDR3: CASGSTNTGELFF